Following are 3 T cell receptor beta chains from one sample sequenced in a study of blood T cell repertoires in COVID-19. The data were produced by immunoSEQ multiplex PCR, yet TCRdb's version contains in-frame clones alone and is incomplete. The sample carries around 150,000 clones, 75% to 85% recorded once. Material: peripheral blood. These receptors were taken from a human donor in a cohort sampled during active COVID-19.

The chain couples TRBV12-3 or TRBV12-4 to TRBJ2-3, with 9 bases aligning to TRBD1. The CDR3 length is 12 residues. Trimming took 5 bases from V and 11 from J; bases not matched to a gene: 5. This CDR3 reads CASSPLDRGQYF. The CDR3 nucleotides are TGTGCCAGCAGTCCGCTGGACAGGGGGCAGTATTTT.

This sequence joins TRBV10-2 and TRBJ2-3; 15 positions match TRBD2. Trimming removed 4 bases from V and 5 bases from J; junction bases left unmatched: 13. The CDR3 sequence is 19 residues long. The germline CDR1 and CDR2 sequences are WSHSY and SAAADI. The CDR3 region is CASSGFQRGLAGGRDTQYF. CDR3 DNA: TGCGCCAGCAGTGGATTTCAGAGGGGACTAGCGGGGGGTAGAGATACGCAGTATTTT.

The J gene is TRBJ2-7, the V gene TRBV19; 10 bases agree with TRBD1. V lost 5 bases, J lost 3 bases, and 7 bases stayed unmatched. Per the germline V gene, CDR1 is LNHDA and CDR2 is SQIVND (reference sequence). The CDR3 runs 15 residues. Here the CDR3 DNA reads TGTGCCAGTAGTTTTTCGGGACAGGGGAGCTACGAGCAGTACTTC. Protein product: CASSFSGQGSYEQYF.